Presented here are 32 T cell receptor beta chains from one specimen sequenced in a study of cytomegalovirus exposure and HLA in healthy donors. Assay: immunoSEQ multiplex PCR; the TCRdb copy retains only in-frame clones and omits some. Of approximately 240,000 clones in the sample, about nine tenths were seen once. Sequencing was performed on PBMCs. Receptors were obtained from a woman aged 18-29 years in good health and CMV-seronegative.

The CDR3 sequence: CASSARLGGGSGNEQFF. DNA of the CDR3: TGTGCCAGCAGCGCCCGCCTGGGTGGCGGGAGTGGGAATGAGCAGTTCTTC. This chain uses TRBV7-8 with TRBJ2-1; 7 positions match TRBD2. CDR1 and CDR2 (germline): SGHVS, FQNEAQ. The CDR3 is 17 amino acids. V was pared by 5 bases and J by 7 bases, with 17 bases of the junction left unmatched.

The J gene is TRBJ1-2, the V gene TRBV6-1; 8 positions agree with TRBD1. Germline-derived CDR1 and CDR2 are MNHNS and SASEGT. V dropped 4 bases and J dropped 4; count of bases not matched to a gene: 5. The CDR3 runs to 14 residues. The CDR3 nucleotides read TGTGCCAGCAGTGGGACAGGGCCGTCCTATGGCTACACCTTC. This gives the protein CASSGTGPSYGYTF.

The sample holds one count of this clone. V and J are TRBV11-2 and TRBJ2-7; perhaps TRBD1 as D (6 bases). The V end was cut by 5 bases, the J end by 4 bases, with 15 bases between. Germline lookup yields CDR1 SGHAT and CDR2 FQNNGV. This CDR3 spans 14 amino acids. CDR3 nucleotides: TGTGCCAGCAGCCGAGGGACACCTAAATACGAGCAGTACTTC. Encoded protein: CASSRGTPKYEQYF. Filled out from reference TRBV11-2 and TRBJ2-7, the complete variable domain reads EAGVAQSPRYKIIEKRQSVAFWCNPISGHATLYWYQQILGQGPKLLIQFQNNGVVDDSQLPKDRFSAERLKGVDSTLKIQPAKLEDSAVYLCASSRGTPKYEQYFGPGTRLTVT.

This clone was seen only a few times. Additional DNA sequences in this sample encode the identical CDR3. The V and J genes are TRBV27 and TRBJ1-3, with unresolved D. V was trimmed by 6 bases and J by 0 bases, leaving 9 bases between them. CDR1 and CDR2 (germline): MNHEY, SMNVEV (reference sequence). The CDR3 loop spans 14 amino acids. CDR3 sequence: CASRITYSGNTIYF. CDR3 coding DNA: TGTGCCAGCAGAATTACCTACTCTGGAAACACCATATATTTT.

The rearrangement links TRBV18 to TRBJ2-2; D call uncertain. This CDR3 is 15 amino acids long. Germline V gene sequence: CDR1 KGHSH, CDR2 LQKENI. Trimming removed 1 base from V and 3 bases from J, with 9 bases in between. CDR3 sequence reads: CASSPRPAHTGELFF. The CDR3 DNA is TGTGCCAGCTCACCACGCCCTGCGCACACCGGGGAGCTGTTTTTT.

This chain links TRBV10-3 with TRBJ1-1; 7 bases align to TRBD1. CDR3 length: 16 amino acids. V lost 0 bases to trimming and J lost 3 bases; unmatched junction nucleotides: 7. Germline V lookup: CDR1 ENHRY, CDR2 SYGVKD. The CDR3 region is CAISESGGVPYTEAFF. CDR3 nucleotide sequence: TGTGCCATCAGTGAGTCAGGGGGCGTACCTTACACTGAAGCTTTCTTT.

This sequence joins TRBV19 and TRBJ1-6; D ambiguous. The CDR3 contains 12 residues. The V gene lost 7 bases and the J gene lost 7 bases, with 8 bases spanning the gap. The germline gives CDR1 LNHDA, CDR2 SQIVND (reference sequence). The CDR3 nucleotides are TGTGCCAGTACCCAACAGAATTCACCCCTCCACTTT. It codes for CASTQQNSPLHF.

The chain links TRBV19 to TRBJ2-1; 10 bases align to TRBD2. Looked up from germline, CDR1 is LNHDA and CDR2 is SQIVND (reference sequence). Trimming cost V 4 bases and J 9 bases; bases outside gene matches: 9. CDR3 length equals 15 residues. In DNA form, the CDR3 reads TGTGCCAGTAGTACACAGCGGGAGGGGAAGGGTGAGCAGTTCTTC. This encodes CASSTQREGKGEQFF.

The V gene is TRBV14, the J gene TRBJ2-5; no clear D. The V end lost 2 bases, the J end lost 9 bases, and 19 bases lay between the germline ends. Germline CDR1 is SGHDN and CDR2 is FVKESK. The CDR3 runs 15 residues. The CDR3 DNA reads as TGTGCCAGCAGCCAATATGAGGTTGGCAGTACGGCCCAGTACTTC. Its translation: CASSQYEVGSTAQYF.

V usage is TRBV7-8 and J usage is TRBJ1-4, with D possibly TRBD1 on 5 matching bases. This CDR3 has 14 amino acids. CDR1 SGHVS and CDR2 FQNEAQ come from the germline V gene. Trimming cost V 5 bases and J 5 bases, with 12 bases left between them. The CDR3 region is CASSPRQLNEKLFF. The CDR3 DNA sequence: TGTGCCAGCAGCCCCCGACAGCTGAATGAAAAACTGTTTTTT. Full variable domain (missing parts from reference TRBV7-8 and TRBJ1-4): GAGVSQSPRYKVAKRGQDVALRCDPISGHVSLFWYQQALGQGPEFLTYFQNEAQLDKSGLPSDRFFAERPEGSVSTLKIQRTQQEDSAVYLCASSPRQLNEKLFFGSGTQLSVL.

The chain is built from TRBV30 and TRBJ1-1; 8 bases fit TRBD1. The V segment lost 4 bases and the J segment 7 bases; nucleotides outside the gene matches: 8. This CDR3 is 13 amino acids long. CDR1 and CDR2 (germline): GTSNPN, SVGIG (reference sequence). The CDR3 coding sequence is TGTGCCTGGAACCCGGACAGGGACAGTGAAGCTTTCTTT. This codes for CAWNPDRDSEAFF.

The rearrangement joins TRBV28 to TRBJ1-1; D is uncertain. The CDR3 loop spans 13 amino acids. The germline V gene has CDR1 MDHEN and CDR2 SYDVKM. V shed 6 bases and J shed 1 base, with 9 bases lying between them. As DNA, the CDR3 is TGTGCCAGCAGGATCCAGCGGAACACTGAAGCTTTCTTT. Amino acids: CASRIQRNTEAFF.

The V gene is TRBV6-6, the J gene TRBJ2-7, with 7 bases matching TRBD1. After removal of 5 bases from V and 3 bases from J, the junction contained 10 bases not matched to a gene. Germline V lookup: CDR1 MNHNY, CDR2 SVGAGI (reference sequence). There are 15 residues in the CDR3. The CDR3 here is CASSAGTVTNYEQYF. The DNA for the CDR3 is TGTGCCAGCAGTGCCGGGACAGTAACGAACTACGAGCAGTACTTC.

The chain uses TRBV30 and TRBJ2-7, with D possibly TRBD2 on 6 matching bases. This CDR3 is built from 15 residues. V lost 4 bases to trimming and J lost 0 bases, with 16 bases between them. The V gene's germline CDR1 is GTSNPN and CDR2 SVGIG (reference sequence). The CDR3 here is CAWIGGGRSSYEQYF. The CDR3, as DNA: TGTGCCTGGATTGGGGGAGGCCGAAGCTCCTACGAGCAGTACTTC.

The rearrangement links TRBV5-8 to TRBJ1-5; D not certain. This CDR3 comprises 16 residues. V lost 4 bases and J lost 3, with 17 bases in between. Germline CDR1 and CDR2: SGHTS and YDEGEE. The CDR3: CASSARGSYANQPQHF. The CDR3 nucleotides are TGTGCCAGCAGCGCTCGAGGCAGTTACGCCAATCAGCCCCAGCATTTT.

Only one count was recorded for this clone. This rearrangement joins TRBV5-8 to TRBJ1-1; 7 bases agree with TRBD1. Germline V gene sequence: CDR1 SGHTS, CDR2 YDEGEE. The CDR3 sequence is 13 residues long. V lost 3 bases, J lost 3 bases, and 2 bases stayed unmatched. The CDR3 reads CASSWTGDTEAFF. CDR3 nucleotides: TGTGCCAGCAGCTGGACAGGAGACACTGAAGCTTTCTTT.

This clone was observed a single time. The chain joins TRBV6-1 to TRBJ2-2; 8 bases are shared with TRBD2. The CDR3 loop spans 15 amino acids. Germline V lookup: CDR1 MNHNS, CDR2 SASEGT. V trimming: 6 bases; J trimming: 1 base; junction bases outside the gene matches: 4. The CDR3 sequence is CASRGSGRNTGELFF. DNA of the CDR3: TGTGCCAGCAGGGGGAGCGGGAGGAACACCGGGGAGCTGTTTTTT.

The chain employs TRBV6-5 and TRBJ1-1; weak D call: TRBD1 (6 bases). Deletions cut 2 bases from V and 4 bases from J, with 11 bases between. The CDR3 is made up of 14 amino acids. Germline CDR1 reads MNHEY; CDR2 reads SVGAGI. CDR3 bases: TGTGCCAGCAGTTACGCGGGGGCGAGCACTGAAGCTTTCTTT. Its translation is CASSYAGASTEAFF.

Only one count was recorded for this clone. V is TRBV10-2 and J is TRBJ2-7; D remains unclear. Trimming pared 0 bases from V and 0 bases from J, leaving 6 bases between. Germline assignment: CDR1 WSHSY and CDR2 SAAADI. This CDR3 is 14 amino acids long. The CDR3 DNA follows: TGCGCCAGCAGTGAGTCCCGCTACTCCTACGAGCAGTACTTC. This translates into CASSESRYSYEQYF.

This chain uses TRBV5-4 with TRBJ1-4; D possibly corresponds to TRBD1 (6 bases). V was trimmed by 4 bases and J by 6 bases, leaving 13 bases between them. Germline CDR1 reads SGHNT; CDR2 reads YYREEE (reference sequence). This CDR3 has 14 amino acids. The CDR3 DNA follows: TGTGCCAGCAGCCCTATGGGGGCCGATGAAAAACTGTTTTTT. Its translation is CASSPMGADEKLFF.

The genes are TRBV5-6 and TRBJ1-1, with 8 bases lining up with TRBD1. Germline CDR1 reads SGHDT; CDR2 reads YYEEEE. The CDR3 consists of 13 residues. The V and J ends lost 4 bases and 11 bases, in that order; junction bases with no gene match: 10. DNA of the CDR3: TGTGCCAGCAGCCGCCCGACAGGGGTAGCGGCTTTCTTT. Its translation: CASSRPTGVAAFF.

The rearrangement links TRBV5-1 to TRBJ1-1, with a weak D call TRBD1 (5 bases). Trimming removed 1 base at V and 5 bases at J, with 9 bases between. CDR3 length equals 13 residues. Germline-derived CDR1 and CDR2 are SGHRS and YFSETQ. Written as DNA, the CDR3 is TGCGCCAGCAGCTTGCCCCCAGGGACTGAAGCTTTCTTT. Its protein product is CASSLPPGTEAFF.

The V call is TRBV23-1, the J call TRBJ2-4; 8 positions match TRBD1. TRBV23-1 is an ORF, and what it does is uncertain. The CDR3 loop spans 18 amino acids. Unmatched junction bases numbered 9, after V lost 2 bases and J lost 0 bases. This CDR3 reads CASSQKGQVQLAKNIQYF. The CDR3 DNA reads TGCGCCAGCAGTCAAAAGGGACAGGTTCAACTAGCCAAAAACATTCAGTACTTC.

The J gene is TRBJ2-1, the V gene TRBV5-6; 10 nucleotides align to TRBD2. CDR3 size: 18 residues. Germline CDR1 and CDR2: SGHDT and YYEEEE. Losses at the gene ends were 0 bases for V and 4 bases for J; bases not matched to a gene: 10. The CDR3 nucleotides read TGTGCCAGCAGCTTGGGTCCTAGCGGGAGCTTAGGGTACAATGAGCAGTTCTTC. This encodes CASSLGPSGSLGYNEQFF.

V gene TRBV5-1 combines with J gene TRBJ1-2, with 8 bases that match TRBD1. The CDR3 is made up of 14 amino acids. V dropped 4 bases and J dropped 8; count of bases not matched to a gene: 10. Germline assignment: CDR1 SGHRS and CDR2 YFSETQ. The CDR3 DNA is TGCGCCAGCAGCACAACGACAGGGGTGCGAGGCTACACCTTC. This codes for CASSTTTGVRGYTF.

CDR3 residues: CASSSGGGTGAETQYF. Here the CDR3 DNA reads TGTGCCAGCAGCTCGGGCGGGGGGACAGGGGCAGAGACCCAGTACTTC. V usage is TRBV11-3 and J usage is TRBJ2-5; 10 positions agree with TRBD1. Unmatched junction bases numbered 9, after V lost 4 bases and J lost 4 bases. The germline gives CDR1 SGHNT, CDR2 YENEEA. This CDR3 comprises 16 residues.

The chain is built from TRBV27 and TRBJ2-7; 10 bases line up with TRBD1. J lost 3 bases, V lost 6 bases, and 11 bases had no gene match. The germline V gene has CDR1 MNHEY and CDR2 SMNVEV (reference sequence). The CDR3 runs 16 residues. CDR3 region: CASRSIIGTGVYEQYF. The CDR3 nucleotides read TGTGCCAGCAGATCCATCATTGGGACAGGGGTCTACGAGCAGTACTTC.

The chain recombines TRBV6-1 with TRBJ2-3, with TRBD1 identical over 7 bases. The CDR3 has 14 amino acids. After removal of 6 bases from V and 2 bases from J, the junction contained 5 bases not matched to a gene. Per germline, CDR1 MNHNS and CDR2 SASEGT. CDR3 sequence: CASSRQGPTDTQYF. CDR3 nucleotides: TGTGCCAGCAGCCGACAGGGCCCCACAGATACGCAGTATTTT.

The rearrangement links TRBV28 to TRBJ2-7; TRBD1 is a possible D gene (6 bases). There are 13 residues in the CDR3. V lost 8 bases, J lost 2 bases, and 13 bases lay in between. From germline, CDR1 is MDHEN and CDR2 SYDVKM. In DNA form, the CDR3 reads TGTGCCAGCCTCCTGACAGGCGCCTACGAGCAGTACTTC. It translates to CASLLTGAYEQYF. Drawing the rest from reference TRBV28 and TRBJ2-7, the complete variable domain is DVKVTQSSRYLVKRTGEKVFLECVQDMDHENMFWYRQDPGLGLRLIYFSYDVKMKEKGDIPEGYSVSREKKERFSLILESASTNQTSMYLCASLLTGAYEQYFGPGTRLTVT.

V and J are TRBV2 and TRBJ2-2; 9 nucleotides align to TRBD1. This CDR3 region has 15 residues. CDR1 SNHLY and CDR2 FYNNEI come from the germline V gene. Unmatched junction bases numbered 2, after V lost 4 bases and J lost 2 bases. In nucleotides, the CDR3 is TGTGCCAGCAGTGGGGGACAGGGAAACACCGGGGAGCTGTTTTTT. Translation: CASSGGQGNTGELFF.

This chain joins TRBV14 and TRBJ2-7; TRBD2 matches at 9 bases. CDR1 is SGHDN and CDR2 is FVKESK in the germline V gene. J lost 2 bases, V lost 4 bases, and 9 bases had no gene match. The CDR3 extends over 16 amino acids. CDR3 amino acids: CASSPLLAGPTYEQYF. The CDR3 DNA sequence: TGTGCCAGCAGCCCCCTACTAGCGGGCCCGACCTACGAGCAGTACTTC.

The chain employs TRBV29-1 and TRBJ1-2; D not certain. Germline V gene data show CDR1 as SQVTM and CDR2 as ANQGSEA. The CDR3 has 11 amino acids. V lost 3 bases, J lost 2 bases, and 4 bases lay in between. The CDR3 spells CSVDSNYGYTF. As DNA, the CDR3 is TGCAGCGTTGATTCGAACTATGGCTACACCTTC.